This T cell receptor beta chain was recorded in a study of shared clonotypes between healthy human individuals. Naivety among CD8 cells was defined by CD45RO negativity and positive CCR7 selection, thereby excluding terminally differentiated effector memory CD45RA+ cells. Only one count was recorded for this clone. Between the trimmed V and J ends, which lost 6 bases and 2 bases, there was a span of 14 bases. The CDR3 consists of 15 residues. Germline V CDR1 and CDR2: MNHEY, SMNVEV (reference sequence). Assay: immunoSEQ multiplex PCR; the TCRdb copy retains only in-frame clones and omits some. The table lists under 1 million clones, 80% to 95% of them singletons, with under 30% in the top ten.

The specimen was naive CD8+ T cells sorted from blood. This clonotype originated in a man aged 25 to 40 in good health. The J gene is TRBJ2-1, the V gene TRBV27; D is possibly TRBD2 (6 bases). CDR3 nucleotides: TGTGCCAGCAGGGGACTCGCAGTTGCCTACAATGAGCAGTTCTTC. Translation gives CASRGLAVAYNEQFF.